This TCR beta chain was retrieved from a study of shared T cell receptors in the human thymus. This clone appeared a single time. This CDR3 is 17 amino acids long. V lost 0 bases to trimming and J lost 2 bases, with 11 bases between them. Looked up from germline, CDR1 is MGHDK and CDR2 is SYGVNS. Data came from immunoSEQ multiplex PCR; TCRdb stores just in-frame clones and leaves some out. The sample shows some 760,000 clones, around 85% of them seen only once. These same data were also listed under a study on human thymus T cells. That source adds: Resected material from corrective heart surgery provided the thymus tissue analysed.

The chain has TRBV25-1 and TRBJ2-6; TRBD1 is a possible D gene (5 bases). The sequencing input was thymocytes. This TCR came from a girl in the first two years of life with a congenital heart defect. This chain's CDR3 is CASSEYPREAGANVLTF. The CDR3 nucleotides read TGTGCCAGCAGTGAATATCCCAGGGAAGCTGGGGCCAACGTCCTGACTTTC.